Below are 25 T cell receptor beta chains sequenced from a single sample in a study of cytomegalovirus exposure and HLA in healthy donors. This table comes from immunoSEQ multiplex PCR, and its TCRdb copy is limited to in-frame clones, with some not included. Of about 200,000 clones listed, around 78% are singletons. Sequenced sample: PBMCs. The receptors shown here come from a woman between 18 and 29 years old in good health and CMV-seronegative.

The genes are TRBV9 and TRBJ1-2; TRBD1 might be the D (5 bases). The germline CDR1 and CDR2 sequences are SGDLS and YYNGEE. The germline V and J ends were trimmed by 0 bases and 6 bases, with 9 bases remaining between them. This CDR3 is built from 13 residues. The CDR3 loop reads CASSVAGLDGYTF. The DNA for the CDR3 is TGTGCCAGCAGCGTAGCGGGACTGGATGGCTACACCTTC. Based on the CDR3 plus reference TRBV9 and TRBJ1-2, the full variable domain is DSGVTQTPKHLITATGQRVTLRCSPRSGDLSVYWYQQSLDQGLQFLIQYYNGEERAKGNILERFSAQQFPDLHSELNLSSLELGDSALYFCASSVAGLDGYTFGSGTRLTVV.

The rearrangement uses TRBV28 and TRBJ1-1; D is possibly TRBD1 (5 bases). CDR3 size: 14 residues. V was pared by 2 bases and J by 1 base, with 8 bases between. Germline V gives CDR1 MDHEN, CDR2 SYDVKM. CDR3 sequence: CASSLVGGNTEAFF. The CDR3 region has the DNA TGTGCCAGCAGTTTAGTCGGGGGGAACACTGAAGCTTTCTTT.

This chain connects TRBV2 to TRBJ1-2; the D is unclear. The V end lost 4 bases, the J end lost 2 bases, and 8 bases lay between the germline ends. The CDR3 consists of 13 residues. Germline lookup yields CDR1 SNHLY and CDR2 FYNNEI. CDR3 residues: CASSVDKNYGYTF. The CDR3 bases are TGTGCCAGCAGTGTCGACAAGAACTATGGCTACACCTTC.

The J gene is TRBJ2-7, the V gene TRBV28; 9 nucleotides line up with TRBD1. Germline lookup yields CDR1 MDHEN and CDR2 SYDVKM. V trimming: 6 bases; J trimming: 5 bases; junction bases outside the gene matches: 11. The CDR3 sequence is 15 residues long. CDR3 amino acids: CASSQPGTGYHEQYF. DNA of the CDR3: TGTGCCAGCAGCCAACCCGGGACAGGGTACCACGAGCAGTACTTC.

The chain has TRBV19 and TRBJ2-7, with 9 bases matching TRBD1. Losses at the gene ends were 5 bases for V and 3 bases for J; bases not matched to a gene: 5. CDR1 and CDR2 from the germline V gene are LNHDA and SQIVND (reference sequence). The length of the CDR3 is 14 residues. CDR3: CASSHRGPDYEQYF. In DNA, the CDR3 is TGTGCCAGTAGTCACAGGGGGCCCGACTACGAGCAGTACTTC.

The chain is built from TRBV6-6 and TRBJ2-2, with 9 bases aligning to TRBD1. This CDR3 comprises 16 residues. V lost 6 bases and J lost 5; bases outside the gene matches: 10. In germline, CDR1 is MNHNY, CDR2 SVGAGI (reference sequence). The CDR3 here is CASRHQRGQGTGELFF. The CDR3 DNA is TGTGCCAGCAGGCACCAAAGGGGACAGGGAACCGGGGAGCTGTTTTTT.

The chain recombines TRBV27 with TRBJ2-5; the D gene is possibly TRBD2 (5 bases). V lost 5 bases to trimming and J lost 5 bases, with 18 bases between them. This CDR3 is 15 amino acids long. Germline lookup yields CDR1 MNHEY and CDR2 SMNVEV (reference sequence). This CDR3 reads CASSPRALIAETQYF. The CDR3 DNA follows: TGTGCCAGCAGTCCACGGGCCTTAATAGCGGAGACCCAGTACTTC.

The chain is built from TRBV11-3 and TRBJ2-1; D uncertain. CDR1 and CDR2 from the germline V gene are SGHNT and YENEEA. Trimming took 1 base from V and 0 from J, leaving 7 bases between them. This CDR3 is 15 amino acids long. The CDR3 sequence: CASSLGGSSYNEQFF. CDR3 in DNA: TGTGCCAGCAGCTTAGGTGGCAGCTCCTACAATGAGCAGTTCTTC.

This clone has just one count. V is TRBV5-1 and J is TRBJ1-1; 7 bases align to TRBD1. CDR3 length equals 15 residues. Per germline, CDR1 SGHRS and CDR2 YFSETQ. The V and J ends lost 4 bases and 7 bases, in that order; junction bases with no gene match: 13. In DNA, the CDR3 is TGCGCCAGCAGCCTCTCGACAGGGACCCTCAATGAAGCTTTCTTT. Encoded protein: CASSLSTGTLNEAFF.

The V call is TRBV4-1, the J call TRBJ2-1, with unresolved D. Germline V lookup: CDR1 MGHRA, CDR2 YSYEKL. This CDR3 region has 15 residues. Trimming shortened V by 0 bases and J by 3 bases, and 9 bases separated the two germline ends. The DNA for the CDR3 is TGCGCCAGCAGCCAAGATTGGGCAGGCTACAATGAGCAGTTCTTC. Amino acids: CASSQDWAGYNEQFF.

This clone was seen just once. V and J are TRBV5-5 and TRBJ1-6; 10 nucleotides agree with TRBD1. Germline loops: CDR1 SGHKS, CDR2 YYEKEE (reference sequence). With V trimmed by 3 bases and J by 9 bases, 6 bases remained unmatched. This CDR3 has 15 residues. CDR3 DNA: TGTGCCAGCAGCTCGGGACAGGGGTCGTCTTCACCCCTCCACTTT. This sequence encodes CASSSGQGSSSPLHF.

The genes are TRBV2 and TRBJ2-6, with D possibly being TRBD1 (7 bases). CDR1 is SNHLY and CDR2 is FYNNEI in the germline V gene. Between the trimmed V and J ends, which lost 5 bases and 3 bases, there was a span of 14 bases. This CDR3 has 16 residues. The CDR3 loop is CASSTQGRGGANVLTF. CDR3 nucleotides: TGTGCCAGCAGTACACAGGGGCGGGGTGGGGCCAACGTCCTGACTTTC.

This clone was seen only a few times. CDR3 in DNA: TGTGCCAGCAGCTTAGACAGGCAGAGGGAGCAGTACTTC. This gives the protein CASSLDRQREQYF. The chain recombines TRBV7-8 with TRBJ2-7, with TRBD1 as a possible D gene (5 bases). Germline V CDR1 and CDR2: SGHVS, FQNEAQ. V was clipped by 1 base and J by 7 bases, with 11 bases between them. The CDR3 spans 13 residues.

The chain employs TRBV10-3 and TRBJ1-1; D not certain. With 10 bases removed from V and 3 bases from J, the gap between germline ends came to 15 bases. This CDR3 comprises 13 residues. Germline CDR1 reads ENHRY; CDR2 reads SYGVKD. The CDR3 DNA is TGTGCCACGACCCATGAAAGTTACACTGAAGCTTTCTTT. It codes for CATTHESYTEAFF.

V usage is TRBV6-1 and J usage is TRBJ1-1; TRBD1 aligns across 8 bases. The J segment lost 6 bases and the V segment lost 11 bases, leaving 8 bases of the junction unmatched. Germline V gene data show CDR1 as MNHNS and CDR2 as SASEGT. This CDR3 has 12 amino acids. For the CDR3, the DNA is TGTGCCGCGAACAGGGGGATCGCTGAAGCTTTCTTT. Amino acid sequence: CAANRGIAEAFF.

This chain connects TRBV5-1 to TRBJ2-7; 7 positions agree with TRBD1. This CDR3 contains 14 residues. The J segment lost 6 bases and the V segment lost 4 bases, leaving 10 bases of the junction unmatched. From germline, CDR1 is SGHRS and CDR2 YFSETQ. This CDR3 is CASSQWTGTAEQYF. The CDR3 region has the DNA TGCGCCAGCAGCCAATGGACCGGGACAGCCGAGCAGTACTTC.

The CDR3 coding sequence is TGTGCCAGCAGCTTTGACTCTAACTATGGCTACACCTTC. Protein product: CASSFDSNYGYTF. This chain connects TRBV7-8 to TRBJ1-2; D not resolved. V lost 3 bases, J lost 0 bases, and 5 bases lay in between. This CDR3 is built from 13 residues. Per the germline V gene, CDR1 is SGHVS and CDR2 is FQNEAQ.

This chain uses TRBV11-1 with TRBJ2-2, with 9 bases lining up with TRBD2. The CDR3 length is 19 residues. With V trimmed by 1 base and J by 0 bases, 9 bases remained unmatched. CDR1 is SGHAT, CDR2 FQDESV, per germline (reference sequence). CDR3 sequence: CASSLVLQAGGANTGELFF. CDR3 DNA sequence: TGTGCCAGCAGCTTAGTTCTTCAAGCGGGGGGCGCGAACACCGGGGAGCTGTTTTTT.

The V and J genes are TRBV9 and TRBJ2-6, with a tentative D call TRBD2 (6 bases). Looked up from germline, CDR1 is SGDLS and CDR2 is YYNGEE. This CDR3 region has 16 residues. V was clipped by 1 base and J by 0 bases, with 8 bases between them. CDR3 loop: CASSVLGGSGANVLTF. The CDR3 DNA sequence: TGTGCCAGCAGCGTACTGGGGGGCTCTGGGGCCAACGTCCTGACTTTC.

The chain links TRBV6-5 to TRBJ2-7; 10 bases are shared with TRBD2. The germline V gene encodes CDR1 MNHEY and CDR2 SVGAGI. The CDR3 runs to 14 residues. V was pared by 4 bases and J by 6 bases, with 6 bases of the junction left unmatched. CDR3 in amino acids: CASSSPSGSPEQYF. The CDR3 coding sequence is TGTGCCAGCAGTTCTCCTAGCGGGAGCCCCGAGCAGTACTTC.

This chain connects TRBV10-1 to TRBJ2-3; 9 bases are shared with TRBD2. CDR1 and CDR2 from the germline V gene are WNHNN and SYGVQD (reference sequence). The CDR3 is 14 amino acids. V gave up 5 bases and J gave up 6 bases; unmatched junction bases: 6. CDR3 coding DNA: TGCGCCAGCAGTCCAGCGGGGGGCCTTGATACGCAGTATTTT. Encoded protein: CASSPAGGLDTQYF.

The chain links TRBV30 to TRBJ2-7; 9 nucleotides match TRBD1. Germline V gives CDR1 GTSNPN, CDR2 SVGIG (reference sequence). Trimming at V came to 7 bases and at J to 2 bases, leaving 6 bases not matched to a gene. The CDR3 is 13 residues long. CDR3 nucleotides: TGTGCCTCCCAGACAGGGGGGACCTACGAGCAGTACTTC. Its translation is CASQTGGTYEQYF.

This clone has only a few counts. The chain joins TRBV2 to TRBJ2-7; unclear D gene. The CDR3 length is 12 residues. Germline CDR1 SNHLY, CDR2 FYNNEI. V gave up 5 bases and J gave up 0 bases, with 5 bases separating them. DNA for the CDR3: TGTGCCAGCAGTTACGGCTCCTACGAGCAGTACTTC. Protein product: CASSYGSYEQYF.

This chain joins TRBV7-3 and TRBJ1-1; D unresolved. The CDR3 has 15 residues. Germline V gene sequence: CDR1 SGHTA, CDR2 FQGTGA. Trimming took off 1 base at V and 7 bases at J, with 16 bases between the two ends. The CDR3 DNA reads TGTGCCAGCAGCTTAAGGGCAGGACCGCCGGATGAAGCTTTCTTT. This gives the protein CASSLRAGPPDEAFF.

The CDR3 is CASSERTVNTEAFF. The CDR3 DNA reads TGTGCCAGCAGTGAACGGACAGTGAACACTGAAGCTTTCTTT. This chain connects TRBV25-1 to TRBJ1-1, with D possibly matching TRBD1 (6 bases). This CDR3 is built from 14 residues. The ends were cut back, 2 bases at V and 0 bases at J, with 7 bases in the middle. CDR1 is MGHDK, CDR2 SYGVNS, per germline.